This T cell receptor beta chain was sequenced for a study of cytomegalovirus exposure and HLA in healthy donors. Whole-study findings and limits: TRBV6-2, TRBV6-3 and some other V segments were excluded as indistinguishable. In a later analysis, parvovirus B19, influenza, CMV and Epstein-Barr virus appeared linked to several top co-occurrence clusters. CMV serostatus was the only immune exposure information that was available.

The CDR3 runs to 15 residues. The germline CDR1 and CDR2 sequences are SGHVS and FQNEAQ. Deletions cut 1 base from V and 2 bases from J, with 11 bases between. In regard to this clone: Its antigen is not known.

Primers for the PCR totalled 60 Vbeta and 13 Jbeta. Clones were read by immunoSEQ multiplex PCR, and TCRdb kept only the in-frame ones, dropping some. Seen here are around 150,000 clones, around 86% observed once, and the top ten hold 1.5% to 2%. This chain links TRBV7-8 with TRBJ1-1; weak D call: TRBD1 (5 bases). Sequenced: PBMCs. The sequence was collected from a human donor in good health. The CDR3 protein is CASSLVLDSNTEAFF. The CDR3 DNA sequence: TGTGCCAGCAGCTTAGTCCTCGACAGTAACACTGAAGCTTTCTTT.